This record covers a single TCR beta chain. Its antigen is unknown. The sample belongs to a study of siplizumab effects on memory and regulatory T cells. Germline lookup yields CDR1 SGDLS and CDR2 YYNGEE. The CDR3 sequence is 15 residues long. Trimming took off 0 bases at V and 2 bases at J, with 12 bases between the two ends. Assays covered 100,000 or so TCR templates per sample. Sequencing used immunoSEQ multiplex PCR; TCRdb keeps in-frame clones, though not all of them. The sample has 80,000 to 130,000 clones, 92% seen once. Study-wide results and caveats: The authors mapped only a minor fraction of alloreactive clones to unstimulated subsets. Roughly 75-95% of proliferating CD4+ or CD8+ clones defied assignment to a naive or memory phenotype. Proliferating Tregs in siplizumab cultures were never verified as suppressive.

The J gene is TRBJ2-7, the V gene TRBV9; possible D gene TRBD1, 5 bases. The receptor comes from a human donor in good health. The sample was Tregs sorted from blood. The CDR3 protein is CASSVGVWGAYEQYF. The CDR3 DNA sequence: TGTGCCAGCAGCGTAGGGGTATGGGGCGCCTACGAGCAGTACTTC.